This entry lists 19 T cell receptor beta chains sequenced from one sample in a study of metastatic and nonmetastatic thyroid tumors. TCRdb re-called clones via MiXCR from the PCR reads. The table shows over 15,000 clones, with around a third occurring only once. Patients had received no treatment of any kind before thyroid surgery. Specimen: tumor tissue. Source of these receptors: a female donor with papillary thyroid cancer or a benign thyroid nodule (not recorded which). Some clones in this sample may be carry-over from other donors' samples.

The rearrangement links TRBV27 to TRBJ1-2, with 7 bases matching TRBD1. Trimming removed 5 bases from V and 0 bases from J; junction bases left unmatched: 6. This CDR3 spans 15 amino acids. The V gene's germline CDR1 is MNHEY and CDR2 SMNVEV (reference sequence). The CDR3, as DNA: TGTGCCAGCAGTATTCAGGGGGGAACTAACTATGGCTACACCTTC. It encodes CASSIQGGTNYGYTF.

Sample share makes this clone medium-sized. The V gene is TRBV2, the J gene TRBJ2-2, with D tentatively TRBD2 (7 bases). Germline CDR1 SNHLY, CDR2 FYNNEI. The CDR3 consists of 16 residues. Trimming left V 7 bases short and J 6 bases short, with 21 bases between. CDR3 nucleotide sequence: TGTGCCAGCACTAGGGGGGGCCTTAGTAGGTCCGGGGAGCTGTTTTTT. Translated, it gives CASTRGGLSRSGELFF.

This chain uses TRBV11-2 with TRBJ1-6; D unclear. V shed 1 base and J shed 15 bases, with 13 bases lying between them. The germline V gene encodes CDR1 SGHAT and CDR2 FQNNGV. The CDR3 sequence is 13 residues long. The CDR3 loop is CASSLGGSVDLHF. In DNA, the CDR3 is TGTGCCAGCAGCTTAGGGGGTTCGGTGGACCTCCACTTT.

This clone is medium-sized. The V gene is TRBV12-3 or TRBV12-4, the J gene TRBJ1-6; 9 bases agree with TRBD1. The CDR3 is made up of 13 amino acids. Trimming at V came to 7 bases and at J to 7 bases, leaving 2 bases not matched to a gene. Here the CDR3 DNA reads TGTGCCAGCACCGGACAGGGGAATTCACCCCTCCACTTT. Its translation is CASTGQGNSPLHF.

This CDR3 reads CAWRGDRNQPQHF. CDR3 coding DNA: TGTGCCTGGAGAGGGGACAGGAATCAGCCCCAGCATTTT. The gene calls are TRBV30 and TRBJ1-5, with 8 bases matching TRBD1. The CDR3 runs to 13 residues. J gave up 4 bases and V 3 bases, and 2 bases lay outside the gene matches. Germline CDR1 reads GTSNPN; CDR2 reads SVGIG (reference sequence).

The rearrangement links TRBV27 to TRBJ2-7; no clear D gene. The CDR3 has 12 amino acids. Between the trimmed V and J ends, which lost 7 bases and 3 bases, there was a span of 10 bases. The germline V gene encodes CDR1 MNHEY and CDR2 SMNVEV (reference sequence). CDR3: CASTNTNYEQYF. In nucleotides, the CDR3 is TGTGCCAGCACGAACACCAACTACGAGCAGTACTTC.

Only a few counts were recorded for this clone. An end of the junction does not agree with germline; a read error may underlie this. The chain couples TRBV6-1 to TRBJ2-5; 9 nucleotides line up with TRBD2. The CDR3 is made up of 17 amino acids. Germline assignment: CDR1 MNHNS and CDR2 SASEGT. This CDR3 reads CANSEAGNSGGQETQYF. As DNA, the CDR3 is TGTGCCAACAGTGAAGCGGGGAACAGCGGGGGGCAAGAGACCCAGTACTTC.

DNA of the CDR3: TGTGCCAGCAGTTTCCAGGGTGGGAACACTGAAGCTTTCTTT. Its translation is CASSFQGGNTEAFF. The chain is built from TRBV12-3 or TRBV12-4 and TRBJ1-1; tentatively, D is TRBD1 (5 bases). Trimming left V 3 bases short and J 1 base short, with 9 bases between. CDR3 length: 14 amino acids.

This clone was detected only once. The chain is built from TRBV20-1 and TRBJ2-1; TRBD2 matches 9 bases. V dropped 7 bases and J dropped 3; count of bases not matched to a gene: 4. CDR3 size: 13 residues. The germline CDR1 and CDR2 sequences are DFQATT and SNEGSKA (reference sequence). The DNA for the CDR3 is TGCAGTGTGACGACTAGCGGCTACAATGAGCAGTTCTTC. Its translation: CSVTTSGYNEQFF.

CDR3 nucleotide sequence: TGCAGTGCTAGGCCCTATCCCGGGACAGGGTGGGGCACAGATACGCAGTATTTT. Its translation is CSARPYPGTGWGTDTQYF. This sequence joins TRBV20-1 and TRBJ2-3, with 9 bases lining up with TRBD1. The CDR3 is made up of 18 amino acids. Germline CDR1 and CDR2: DFQATT and SNEGSKA (reference sequence). Germline trimming cut 3 bases from V and 1 base from J; bases unmatched to any gene: 14.

This clone was counted a few times. The chain's CDR3 is CASNLIAGGQETQYF. The CDR3 bases are TGTGCCAGCAATCTCATAGCGGGGGGGCAGGAGACCCAGTACTTC. The chain carries TRBV6-1 and TRBJ2-5; TRBD2 matches 11 bases. The CDR3 runs to 15 residues. CDR1 is MNHNS, CDR2 SASEGT, per germline. V lost 7 bases to trimming and J lost 5 bases; unmatched junction nucleotides: 9.

This clone counts as medium-sized. The chain combines TRBV18 with TRBJ2-7, with 11 bases lining up with TRBD2. This CDR3 is built from 14 residues. CDR1 is KGHSH and CDR2 is LQKENI in the germline V gene. The junction had 4 bases not matched to a gene; V was cut back by 4 bases and J by 5 bases. The CDR3 DNA is TGTGCCAGCTCACGCACTAGCGGGAGTGACGAGCAGTACTTC. It codes for CASSRTSGSDEQYF. Together with reference TRBV18 and TRBJ2-7, the CDR3 gives the full variable domain: NAGVMQNPRHLVRRRGQEARLRCSPMKGHSHVYWYRQLPEEGLKFMVYLQKENIIDESGMPKERFSAEFPKEGPSILRIQQVVRGDSAAYFCASSRTSGSDEQYFGPGTRLTVT.

In its sample, this clone is medium-sized. This chain connects TRBV6-5 to TRBJ2-6, with D maybe TRBD2 (5 bases). The V gene's germline CDR1 is MNHEY and CDR2 SVGAGI. The length of the CDR3 is 18 residues. V lost 2 bases to trimming and J lost 1 base, with 15 bases between them. The CDR3 spells CASSYDLGGLSGANVLTF. The CDR3 DNA sequence: TGTGCCAGCAGTTACGATTTGGGTGGACTTTCTGGGGCCAACGTCCTGACTTTC.

The V call is TRBV4-1, the J call TRBJ1-4; D possibly corresponds to TRBD1 (5 bases). This CDR3 contains 14 residues. Germline V gene sequence: CDR1 MGHRA, CDR2 YSYEKL. V was clipped by 4 bases and J by 10 bases, with 16 bases between them. The CDR3 reads CASSPGQGGGKLFF. The CDR3 DNA is TGCGCCAGCAGCCCCGGGCAGGGTGGAGGAAAACTGTTTTTT.

This clone occurred a few times. The chain employs TRBV28 and TRBJ2-2, with 9 bases identical to TRBD1. Germline V gene lookup returns CDR1 MDHEN and CDR2 SYDVKM. This CDR3 region has 17 residues. The trim removed 4 bases at V and 2 bases at J, leaving 8 bases unmatched. CDR3: CASSSGQGFGNTGELFF. The CDR3 coding sequence is TGTGCCAGCAGTTCGGGACAGGGATTCGGCAACACCGGGGAGCTGTTTTTT.

This clone was recorded many times. The chain carries TRBV29-1 and TRBJ2-2, with 10 bases fitting TRBD1. The germline gives CDR1 SQVTM, CDR2 ANQGSEA. V lost 7 bases and J lost 4; bases outside the gene matches: 12. This CDR3 region has 16 residues. CDR3 region: CSACRGQGCFTGELFF. CDR3 sequence (DNA): TGCAGCGCCTGTAGGGGACAGGGGTGTTTCACCGGGGAGCTGTTTTTT.

The chain has TRBV13 and TRBJ2-6; D assignment may be TRBD1 or TRBD2 (5 bases each). This CDR3 contains 19 residues. Per germline, CDR1 PRHDT and CDR2 FYEKMQ (reference sequence). The ends were cut back, 5 bases at V and 0 bases at J, with 20 bases in the middle. CDR3 sequence (DNA): TGTGCCAGCAGCCCAAGGGGAACAGACACTAGCTCTGGGGCCAACGTCCTGACTTTC. Protein sequence: CASSPRGTDTSSGANVLTF.

In regard to this clone: At one end the junction does not follow the germline gene, possibly because of a read error. The chain has TRBV20-1 and TRBJ1-5; maybe TRBD1 (5 bases). The CDR3 contains 16 residues. In germline, CDR1 is DFQATT, CDR2 SNEGSKA (reference sequence). The CDR3 is CSASRTGGKSNKPQHF. The CDR3 DNA reads as TGCAGTGCTAGTCGTACGGGGGGAAAGAGCAATAAGCCCCAGCATTTT.

The rearrangement links TRBV7-9 to TRBJ2-7; D may match TRBD1 or TRBD2 (5 bases each). V lost 7 bases and J 4 bases, leaving 14 bases between the germline ends. Per germline, CDR1 SEHNR and CDR2 FQNEAQ (reference sequence). This CDR3 is 13 amino acids long. Written as DNA, the CDR3 is TGTGCCAGCATCCCAGGGACCCTGTACGAGCAGTACTTC. It is translated as CASIPGTLYEQYF.